One sample yielded the 11 T cell receptor beta chains listed below, sequenced in a study of OX40 agonist ivuxolimab in advanced cancers. Clones were read by immunoSEQ multiplex PCR, and TCRdb kept only the in-frame ones, dropping some. Of around 80,000 clones in the sample, 70% to 90% were seen once. This specimen consisted of CD4+ or CD8+ T cells sorted from blood, obtained in a trial of the OX40 agonist ivuxolimab. The receptors were gathered from an adult with an advanced solid tumor such as melanoma, head and neck, liver or kidney cancer.

The rearrangement links TRBV10-3 to TRBJ2-2; D remains ambiguous. Germline loops: CDR1 ENHRY, CDR2 SYGVKD. This CDR3 is built from 13 residues. Trimming took 8 bases from V and 2 from J, leaving 9 bases between them. The DNA for the CDR3 is TGTGCCATCGGAGATCGCAACACCGGGGAGCTGTTTTTT. This gives the protein CAIGDRNTGELFF.

The chain couples TRBV29-1 to TRBJ1-3, with D hard to call. The CDR3 totals 12 residues. CDR1 SQVTM and CDR2 ANQGSEA come from the germline V gene. V dropped 5 bases and J dropped 2 bases, with 7 bases sitting between them. The CDR3 protein is CSVSKAGNTIYF. CDR3 sequence (DNA): TGCAGCGTTAGTAAGGCTGGAAACACCATATATTTT.

This clone was seen only once. The gene calls are TRBV5-6 and TRBJ2-4; possibly TRBD1 or TRBD2 for D (5 bases each). Germline loops: CDR1 SGHDT, CDR2 YYEEEE. The CDR3 contains 15 residues. V was shortened by 4 bases and J by 1 base, with 12 bases between the two germline ends. The CDR3 is CASSLVEGAKNIQYF. The CDR3 DNA is TGTGCCAGCAGCCTAGTCGAGGGGGCCAAAAACATTCAGTACTTC.

The V call is TRBV6-5, the J call TRBJ1-6; no definite D call. V shed 0 bases and J shed 9 bases, with 12 bases lying between them. In germline, CDR1 is MNHEY, CDR2 SVGAGI. There are 15 residues in the CDR3. In DNA form, the CDR3 reads TGTGCCAGCAGTTACTCGGGTGAGGCGAGTTCACCCCTCCACTTT. Translated: CASSYSGEASSPLHF.

This sequence joins TRBV19 and TRBJ1-4; possible D gene TRBD1, 5 bases. The germline CDR1 and CDR2 sequences are LNHDA and SQIVND (reference sequence). The CDR3 totals 17 residues. Trimming removed 3 bases from V and 4 bases from J, with 18 bases in between. The CDR3 coding sequence is TGTGCCAGTAGTATCAATGTCGGAAACAGGCATAATGAAAAACTGTTTTTT. This sequence encodes CASSINVGNRHNEKLFF.

This sequence joins TRBV5-8 and TRBJ2-3, with 8 bases aligning to TRBD2. The V gene's germline CDR1 is SGHTS and CDR2 YDEGEE. V was pared by 3 bases and J by 7 bases, with 10 bases of the junction left unmatched. The CDR3 is 15 residues long. The DNA for the CDR3 is TGTGCCAGCAGCTATAGCGGGGCGAGTATTTATACGCAGTATTTT. It translates to CASSYSGASIYTQYF.

This chain links TRBV19 with TRBJ1-4; 9 nucleotides agree with TRBD1. V dropped 4 bases and J dropped 8; count of bases not matched to a gene: 11. The CDR3 sequence is 16 residues long. Germline values: CDR1 LNHDA, CDR2 SQIVND (reference sequence). CDR3 sequence: CASSTSRGQGLEKLFF. CDR3 sequence (DNA): TGTGCCAGTAGTACGAGTCGTGGACAGGGGTTGGAAAAACTGTTTTTT.

This sequence joins TRBV28 and TRBJ1-3; tentative D call: TRBD1 (5 bases). This CDR3 is built from 16 residues. Trimming took off 6 bases at V and 0 bases at J, with 15 bases between the two ends. The germline V gene has CDR1 MDHEN and CDR2 SYDVKM. The CDR3 is CASSTYQGRSGNTIYF. CDR3 nucleotides: TGTGCCAGCAGCACTTATCAGGGTCGCTCTGGAAACACCATATATTTT.

This chain links TRBV7-2 with TRBJ1-4, with D uncertain. V was shortened by 5 bases and J by 6 bases, with 16 bases between the two germline ends. The CDR3 contains 15 residues. CDR1 SGHTA and CDR2 FQGNSA come from the germline V gene. Here the CDR3 DNA reads TGTGCCAGCAGCGTCTCCGGGAACGTAGATGAAAAACTGTTTTTT. Translation gives CASSVSGNVDEKLFF.

CDR3 DNA: TGTGCCAGCAGTTCTCGGGGAACTGGAAACACCATATATTTT. This codes for CASSSRGTGNTIYF. V and J are TRBV27 and TRBJ1-3, with D hard to call. Trimming stripped 4 bases from V and 2 bases from J, with 9 bases between. This CDR3 comprises 14 residues. Germline V lookup: CDR1 MNHEY, CDR2 SMNVEV (reference sequence).

There are a few counts of this clone. This chain uses TRBV19 with TRBJ2-6; D is unclear. CDR3 length: 14 residues. V was pared by 5 bases and J by 2 bases, with 7 bases between. Germline V CDR1 and CDR2: LNHDA, SQIVND (reference sequence). The CDR3 region has the DNA TGTGCCAGTAGTCCCATAACTGGGGCCAACGTCCTGACTTTC. Protein product: CASSPITGANVLTF.